The rows below give T cell receptor beta chains drawn from one sample of a study of CD8+ T cells in alopecia areata. This table comes from immunoSEQ multiplex PCR, and its TCRdb copy is limited to in-frame clones, with some not included. The table shows 150,000 to 180,000 clones, with about 50% occurring only once. This material consisted of CD8+ T cells sorted from blood, taken at week 0. The receptor source for this set is a human donor with alopecia areata. The CDR3 runs from the conserved cysteine through the conserved F or W. The order of the fields is clone size, V gene, D gene, J gene, CDR3 length, CDR3 DNA, CDR3 protein. The D gene is left open where the match is weak. For some rows the clone size is stated as once, few or many, or as a class when expanded; others skip it.

clone_size: NA; v_call: TRBV27; d_call: NA; j_call: TRBJ2-3; cdr3_length: 12; cdr3_nt: TGTGCCAGCAGCTGGGGTACCGATACGCAGTATTTT; cdr3_aa: CASSWGTDTQYF
clone_size: NA; v_call: TRBV7-9; d_call: TRBD2; j_call: TRBJ2-4; cdr3_length: 16; cdr3_nt: TGTGCCAGCAGCCCCGGGGAGGGTCTGGCCAAAAACATTCAGTACTTC; cdr3_aa: CASSPGEGLAKNIQYF
clone_size: NA; v_call: TRBV6-1; d_call: NA; j_call: TRBJ1-2; cdr3_length: 16; cdr3_nt: TGTGCCACCACTGACTATGGGCCCACCGTTAACTATGGCTACACCTTC; cdr3_aa: CATTDYGPTVNYGYTF
clone_size: few; v_call: TRBV4-1; d_call: NA; j_call: TRBJ1-1; cdr3_length: 15; cdr3_nt: TGCGCCAGCAGCCAAGGGACAGAAGGAAACACTGAAGCTTTCTTT; cdr3_aa: CASSQGTEGNTEAFF
clone_size: NA; v_call: TRBV2; d_call: TRBD1; j_call: TRBJ1-2; cdr3_length: 15; cdr3_nt: TGTGCCAGCAGTGACAGGACAGGGGGTGACTATGGCTACACCTTC; cdr3_aa: CASSDRTGGDYGYTF
clone_size: NA; v_call: TRBV29-1; d_call: TRBD1; j_call: TRBJ2-7; cdr3_length: 14; cdr3_nt: TGCAGCGCTAGGGGACAGGGATACTCCTACGAGCAGTACTTC; cdr3_aa: CSARGQGYSYEQYF
clone_size: NA; v_call: TRBV19; d_call: NA; j_call: TRBJ2-1; cdr3_length: 15; cdr3_nt: TGTGCCAGTAGTATTTCCGGTGGGTCGAGGAATGAGCAGTTCTTC; cdr3_aa: CASSISGGSRNEQFF
clone_size: NA; v_call: TRBV30; d_call: NA; j_call: TRBJ2-4; cdr3_length: 10; cdr3_nt: TGTGCCTGGATCGAGGAGACACCACGGTTC; cdr3_aa: CAWIEETPRF
clone_size: NA; v_call: TRBV20-1; d_call: NA; j_call: TRBJ2-1; cdr3_length: 11; cdr3_nt: TGCAGTGCTATCCACGCGAATGAGCAGTTCTTC; cdr3_aa: CSAIHANEQFF
clone_size: once; v_call: TRBV5-1; d_call: NA; j_call: TRBJ1-2; cdr3_length: 13; cdr3_nt: TGCGCCTCCACCCTGGGTCCCTCAGATGGCTACACCTTC; cdr3_aa: CASTLGPSDGYTF
clone_size: NA; v_call: TRBV6-5; d_call: NA; j_call: TRBJ2-1; cdr3_length: 13; cdr3_nt: TGTGCCAGCAGTTCCGGGACCTACAATGAGCAGTTCTTC; cdr3_aa: CASSSGTYNEQFF
clone_size: NA; v_call: TRBV10-2; d_call: TRBD2; j_call: TRBJ2-5; cdr3_length: 14; cdr3_nt: TGCGCCAGCAGAGAAGCGGGGGGGCTGGAGACCCAGTACTTC; cdr3_aa: CASREAGGLETQYF
clone_size: NA; v_call: TRBV4-3; d_call: NA; j_call: TRBJ1-5; cdr3_length: 14; cdr3_nt: TGCGCCAGCAGCCACCCTTACCAAAATCAGCCCCAGCATTTT; cdr3_aa: CASSHPYQNQPQHF
clone_size: NA; v_call: TRBV4-3; d_call: NA; j_call: TRBJ2-7; cdr3_length: 14; cdr3_nt: TGCGCCAGCAGCCAAGACAAGTATGGCTACGAGCAGTACTTC; cdr3_aa: CASSQDKYGYEQYF
clone_size: NA; v_call: TRBV30; d_call: NA; j_call: TRBJ1-1; cdr3_length: 12; cdr3_nt: TGTGCCTGGAACCCCGGCAACACTGAAGCTTTCTTT; cdr3_aa: CAWNPGNTEAFF
clone_size: NA; v_call: TRBV4-3; d_call: TRBD1; j_call: TRBJ1-2; cdr3_length: 17; cdr3_nt: TGCGCCAGCAGCCAGATAGGGGACAGCCTAACTAACTATGGCTACACCTTC; cdr3_aa: CASSQIGDSLTNYGYTF
clone_size: NA; v_call: TRBV29-1; d_call: NA; j_call: TRBJ2-7; cdr3_length: 14; cdr3_nt: TGCAGCGTTGAAGGTGGGACTGGCTCCTACGAGCAGTACTTC; cdr3_aa: CSVEGGTGSYEQYF
clone_size: NA; v_call: TRBV13; d_call: NA; j_call: TRBJ2-7; cdr3_length: 14; cdr3_nt: TGTGCCAGCAGCCTGAAACAGGGCACCTACGAGCAGTACTTC; cdr3_aa: CASSLKQGTYEQYF
clone_size: NA; v_call: TRBV29-1; d_call: TRBD1; j_call: TRBJ2-5; cdr3_length: 14; cdr3_nt: TGCAGCGTTGAAAGGCTTGGACAGGGAGGGACCCAGTACTTC; cdr3_aa: CSVERLGQGGTQYF
clone_size: NA; v_call: TRBV27; d_call: NA; j_call: TRBJ2-3; cdr3_length: 13; cdr3_nt: TGTGCCAGCAGTAAATGGGAAGCAGATACGCAGTATTTT; cdr3_aa: CASSKWEADTQYF
clone_size: NA; v_call: TRBV11-2; d_call: NA; j_call: TRBJ1-2; cdr3_length: 13; cdr3_nt: TGTGCCAGCAGCCACGTGAGAGGGGATGGCTACACCTTC; cdr3_aa: CASSHVRGDGYTF
clone_size: once; v_call: TRBV5-1; d_call: NA; j_call: TRBJ2-1; cdr3_length: 13; cdr3_nt: TGCGCCAGCAGCGGAGAGAGGGTAGATGAGCAGTTCTTC; cdr3_aa: CASSGERVDEQFF
clone_size: few; v_call: TRBV14; d_call: NA; j_call: TRBJ2-7; cdr3_length: 15; cdr3_nt: TGTGCCAGCAGCCAAGGCTGGGGGCCTGGGTACGAGCAGTACTTC; cdr3_aa: CASSQGWGPGYEQYF
clone_size: few; v_call: TRBV27; d_call: TRBD1; j_call: TRBJ2-1; cdr3_length: 15; cdr3_nt: TGTGCCAGCAGTATAACAGGGGGCCCATACAATGAGCAGTTCTTC; cdr3_aa: CASSITGGPYNEQFF
clone_size: NA; v_call: TRBV27; d_call: NA; j_call: TRBJ1-1; cdr3_length: 14; cdr3_nt: TGTGCCAGCAGTTTAGGCAGGGGATTCACTGAAGCTTTCTTT; cdr3_aa: CASSLGRGFTEAFF
clone_size: NA; v_call: TRBV30; d_call: NA; j_call: TRBJ1-5; cdr3_length: 17; cdr3_nt: TGTGCCTGGAGTGTGATGGCTCCGGGGGGTGGCAATCAGCCCCAGCATTTT; cdr3_aa: CAWSVMAPGGGNQPQHF
clone_size: NA; v_call: TRBV5-4; d_call: NA; j_call: TRBJ2-2; cdr3_length: 13; cdr3_nt: TGTGCCAGCAGCTTGGGACTAGCCGGGGAGCTGTTTTTT; cdr3_aa: CASSLGLAGELFF
clone_size: few; v_call: TRBV14; d_call: NA; j_call: TRBJ1-2; cdr3_length: 13; cdr3_nt: TGTGCCAGCAGCCAAGGCCCAGGGGATGGCTACACCTTC; cdr3_aa: CASSQGPGDGYTF
clone_size: NA; v_call: TRBV12-5; d_call: NA; j_call: TRBJ1-5; cdr3_length: 14; cdr3_nt: TGTGCTAGTGGCTATACAGAGTTCAATCAGCCCCAGCATTTT; cdr3_aa: CASGYTEFNQPQHF
clone_size: NA; v_call: TRBV19; d_call: NA; j_call: TRBJ1-5; cdr3_length: 13; cdr3_nt: TGTGCCAGTAGTATCGGACAGTACCAGCCCCAGCATTTT; cdr3_aa: CASSIGQYQPQHF
clone_size: NA; v_call: TRBV29-1; d_call: NA; j_call: TRBJ2-7; cdr3_length: 15; cdr3_nt: TGCAGCGTTGAAGGAACAGATCAGGGGAGCTACGAGCAGTACTTC; cdr3_aa: CSVEGTDQGSYEQYF
clone_size: few; v_call: TRBV2; d_call: TRBD1; j_call: TRBJ2-7; cdr3_length: 13; cdr3_nt: TGTGCCAGCAGTCTAGGGACAGCGTACGAGCAGTACTTC; cdr3_aa: CASSLGTAYEQYF
clone_size: NA; v_call: TRBV29-1; d_call: TRBD2; j_call: TRBJ2-3; cdr3_length: 14; cdr3_nt: TGCAGCGTTGTAAGCGGGGGGTCCACAGATACGCAGTATTTT; cdr3_aa: CSVVSGGSTDTQYF
clone_size: NA; v_call: TRBV13; d_call: TRBD2; j_call: TRBJ2-3; cdr3_length: 18; cdr3_nt: TGTGCCAGCACCCCCTATGCGGGGACTAGCGGGGCCTCAGATACGCAGTATTTT; cdr3_aa: CASTPYAGTSGASDTQYF
clone_size: medium-sized; v_call: TRBV7-8; d_call: TRBD2; j_call: TRBJ2-1; cdr3_length: 17; cdr3_nt: TGTGCCAGCAGCCTAAAACCATTGGGGACTAGCCGCAATGAGCAGTTCTTC; cdr3_aa: CASSLKPLGTSRNEQFF
clone_size: few; v_call: TRBV29-1; d_call: NA; j_call: TRBJ2-7; cdr3_length: 12; cdr3_nt: TGCAGCGTTGAAGGGACAGCCTACGAGCAGTACTTC; cdr3_aa: CSVEGTAYEQYF
clone_size: many; v_call: TRBV23-1; d_call: NA; j_call: TRBJ1-2; cdr3_length: 12; cdr3_nt: TGCGCCAGCAGTCCGCTGAGGGGAGGCTACACCTTC; cdr3_aa: CASSPLRGGYTF
clone_size: NA; v_call: TRBV30; d_call: NA; j_call: TRBJ1-4; cdr3_length: 14; cdr3_nt: TGTGCCTGGAGCACAGGGATTTTCGATGAAAAACTGTTTTTT; cdr3_aa: CAWSTGIFDEKLFF
clone_size: once; v_call: TRBV4-3; d_call: NA; j_call: TRBJ1-2; cdr3_length: 15; cdr3_nt: TGCGCCAGCAGCCAAGCTGGCAGGACGTGGGATGGCTACACCTTC; cdr3_aa: CASSQAGRTWDGYTF
clone_size: NA; v_call: TRBV11-2; d_call: NA; j_call: TRBJ1-2; cdr3_length: 14; cdr3_nt: TGTGCCAGCAGCTTTCTCGGGGAACGGGAGGGCTACACCTTC; cdr3_aa: CASSFLGEREGYTF
clone_size: NA; v_call: TRBV5-6; d_call: NA; j_call: TRBJ1-4; cdr3_length: 15; cdr3_nt: TGTGCCAGCAGCTTGGCCGAAGTTGCAGAAGAAAAACTGTTTTTT; cdr3_aa: CASSLAEVAEEKLFF
clone_size: few; v_call: TRBV27; d_call: NA; j_call: TRBJ2-6; cdr3_length: 15; cdr3_nt: TGTGCCAGCAGTTTTATAGGCTCTGGGGCCAACGTCCTGACTTTC; cdr3_aa: CASSFIGSGANVLTF
clone_size: NA; v_call: TRBV6-6; d_call: NA; j_call: TRBJ2-7; cdr3_length: 16; cdr3_nt: TGTGCCAGCAGTTACCCTGGGCAGCATAATCGCTACGAGCAGTACTTC; cdr3_aa: CASSYPGQHNRYEQYF
clone_size: NA; v_call: TRBV4-3; d_call: NA; j_call: TRBJ2-7; cdr3_length: 15; cdr3_nt: TGCGCCAGCAGCCAAGATTCGGACAGTGTGTACGAGCAGTACTTC; cdr3_aa: CASSQDSDSVYEQYF
clone_size: NA; v_call: TRBV7-2; d_call: NA; j_call: TRBJ2-2; cdr3_length: 15; cdr3_nt: TGTGCCAGCAGCCCCCGGGGCGGGGGCTACGGGGAGCTGTTTTTT; cdr3_aa: CASSPRGGGYGELFF
clone_size: NA; v_call: TRBV29-1; d_call: NA; j_call: TRBJ2-2; cdr3_length: 13; cdr3_nt: TGCAGCGTTTCGCCTAGCGTCGCCGGGGAGCTGTTTTTT; cdr3_aa: CSVSPSVAGELFF